This is a list of T cell receptor beta chains from one sample in a study of graft-versus-host responses after intestinal transplantation. Which antigens these TCRs recognize remains unknown. Using immunoSEQ multiplex PCR, the repertoire was profiled, and TCRdb retains in-frame clones only, with some absent. Among some 96,000 clones listed, about 90% were seen once. Sequenced here: unstimulated CD4+ T cells sorted from spleen or lymph node cells, sampled before transplant. These receptors came from a human donor who was the organ donor for an intestinal transplant. The conserved cysteine and the conserved F or W are not part of the CDR3 here. Fields, in order: CDR3 length, J gene, V gene, CDR3 protein.

CDR3 length: 13; J gene: TRBJ2-7; V gene: TRBV5-1; CDR3 protein: ASSQSGGVSYEQY
CDR3 length: 12; J gene: TRBJ2-1; V gene: TRBV19; CDR3 protein: ASSIKGTFNEQF
CDR3 length: 13; J gene: TRBJ2-1; V gene: TRBV5-4; CDR3 protein: ASSLDRANYNEQF
CDR3 length: 11; J gene: TRBJ2-3; V gene: TRBV16; CDR3 protein: ASSQSGEGGQY
CDR3 length: 14; J gene: TRBJ1-6; V gene: TRBV4-1; CDR3 protein: ASSQERTALNSPLH
CDR3 length: 12; J gene: TRBJ2-5; V gene: TRBV27; CDR3 protein: ASKRLGQQETQY
CDR3 length: 15; J gene: TRBJ1-1; V gene: TRBV10-3; CDR3 protein: AISPFGGQVMNTEAF
CDR3 length: 10; J gene: TRBJ2-2; V gene: TRBV5-1; CDR3 protein: ASSLGAGELF
CDR3 length: 15; J gene: TRBJ1-6; V gene: TRBV19; CDR3 protein: ASSIRGALAYNSPLH
CDR3 length: 15; J gene: TRBJ2-3; V gene: TRBV4-2; CDR3 protein: ASSLTSGGWGTDTQY
CDR3 length: 16; J gene: TRBJ2-2; V gene: TRBV27; CDR3 protein: ASSLSVSSGTSTGELF
CDR3 length: 14; J gene: TRBJ2-3; V gene: TRBV9; CDR3 protein: ASSPRVSGGAGTQY
CDR3 length: 14; J gene: TRBJ1-4; V gene: TRBV6-5; CDR3 protein: ASSYSTYGDNEKLF
CDR3 length: 14; J gene: TRBJ2-3; V gene: TRBV19; CDR3 protein: ASSMTTRGGIDTQY
CDR3 length: 11; J gene: TRBJ1-2; V gene: TRBV5-6; CDR3 protein: ASSGGGGYGYT
CDR3 length: 13; J gene: TRBJ2-3; V gene: TRBV9; CDR3 protein: ASSPGGLYTDTQY
CDR3 length: 13; J gene: TRBJ1-2; V gene: TRBV5-4; CDR3 protein: ASSPGTPINYGYT